A single sample gave rise to the 4 T cell receptor beta chains below, sequenced in a study of prognosis after radiotherapy for stage I lung cancer. Template was genomic DNA; TCR beta CDR3 amplified in two multiplex PCR rounds. First-round PCR amplification was performed with primers specific to each TRBV and TRBJ gene. Each CDR3 protein is one row after TCRdb ran MiXCR on the multiplex PCR reads. The sample contains some 36,000 distinct CDR3 sequences, approximately 25% of which appear only once. This material consisted of PBMCs, taken before or after stereotactic body radiation therapy (not recorded which). The receptors come from a donor over 45 with non-small cell lung cancer.

This clonotype was recorded at least ten times. V is TRBV19 and J is TRBJ1-1; D is undetermined. Per the germline V gene, CDR1 is LNHDA and CDR2 is SQIVND (reference sequence). Trimming took off 7 bases at V and 2 bases at J, with 8 bases between the two ends. The CDR3 contains 12 residues. The CDR3 protein is CASNRENTEAFF. CDR3 nucleotides: TGTGCCAGTAACCGGGAAAACACTGAAGCTTTCTTT.

There are a few counts of this clonotype. No conserved phenylalanine or tryptophan is present at the end of the CDR3, so a read error is the likely explanation. The V and J genes are TRBV7-9 and TRBJ2-5; 9 bases fit TRBD1. V shed 4 bases, J shed 5 bases, and the junction held 11 bases outside the gene matches. Germline CDR1 and CDR2: SEHNR and FQNEAQ (reference sequence). The CDR3 loop spans 16 amino acids. CDR3 sequence reads: CASSSGTGGRLETQYS. The CDR3 region has the DNA TGTGCCAGCAGCTCGGGAACAGGGGGCAGGTTGGAGACCCAGTACTCC.

As concerns this clonotype: At one boundary the junction diverges from the germline segment, which might be a read error. This sequence joins TRBV4-2 and TRBJ1-2, with no clear D. This CDR3 has 16 amino acids. The germline V gene has CDR1 LGHNA and CDR2 YNFKEQ. CDR3 coding DNA: TGTGCCAGCAGCCACACTGCCTCTTCTACTAACTATGGCTACGCCTTC. This translates into CASSHTASSTNYGYAF.

The sample holds many counts of this clonotype. V usage is TRBV28 and J usage is TRBJ1-4; tentatively, D is TRBD1 (5 bases). The ends were cut back, 8 bases at V and 5 bases at J, with 12 bases in the middle. CDR1 MDHEN and CDR2 SYDVKM come from the germline V gene. The CDR3 is made up of 13 amino acids. The chain's CDR3 is CASLGAGNEKLFF. The CDR3 coding sequence is TGTGCCAGCTTAGGGGCGGGGAATGAAAAACTGTTTTTT.